The following is a TCR beta chain sequence with its context. The sample comes from a study of blood T cell repertoires in COVID-19. The wider study: Some COVID-19 samples were acute and others convalescent; all came from the United States, Italy and Spain. Sample material is recorded as cDNA or gDNA derived from T cells, B-cell-depleted T cells, or PBMCs.

The CDR3 totals 17 residues. CDR1 GTSNPN and CDR2 SVGIG come from the germline V gene (reference sequence). Between the trimmed V and J ends, which lost 1 base and 0 bases, there was a span of 16 bases. Methods used by the authors: Reference gene primer amplification gave estimated nucleated cell counts. Assay used: immunoSEQ multiplex PCR; TCRdb lists only in-frame clones, some missing. That table furnishes V, J and clone size, whereas the DNA furnished D and trimming. The sample holds 250,000 to 300,000 clones, approximately 90% seen once. This receptor was obtained from a woman in her 30s who had recovered from COVID-19. Sequencing was performed on peripheral blood. V gene TRBV30 combines with J gene TRBJ1-5; no clear D gene. CDR3 sequence (DNA): TGTGCCTGGAGTGCAACCCGGGGTTCCTATAGCAATCAGCCCCAGCATTTT. Translation: CAWSATRGSYSNQPQHF.